The 27 T cell receptor beta chains in this list originate from one sample, sequenced in a study of blood T cell repertoires in COVID-19. Method: immunoSEQ multiplex PCR; TCRdb's copy keeps in-frame clones and lacks some. The sample has some 130,000 clones, 80% to 90% seen once; the top ten hold roughly 2.5%. The sequenced sample consisted of peripheral blood. The receptors originated from a man between 50 and 59 years old with active COVID-19.

The gene calls are TRBV6-5 and TRBJ2-5; D is unclear. Germline CDR1 and CDR2: MNHEY and SVGAGI. The ends were cut back, 5 bases at V and 2 bases at J, with 9 bases in the middle. This CDR3 is 13 amino acids long. The CDR3 reads CASSRSVQETQYF. The CDR3, as DNA: TGTGCCAGCAGTCGGTCCGTTCAAGAGACCCAGTACTTC.

The V call is TRBV10-3, the J call TRBJ2-5; 12 bases are shared with TRBD1. The CDR3 has 14 residues. The ends lost 6 bases at V and 5 bases at J; junction bases unmatched: 4. Germline V gene data show CDR1 as ENHRY and CDR2 as SYGVKD. CDR3 region: CAIRGTGGMETQYF. CDR3 DNA: TGTGCCATCAGGGGGACAGGGGGCATGGAGACCCAGTACTTC.

The chain couples TRBV12-5 to TRBJ2-7, with 10 nucleotides matching TRBD1. Germline assignment: CDR1 LGHNT and CDR2 FRNRAP. V trimming: 7 bases; J trimming: 5 bases; junction bases outside the gene matches: 5. This CDR3 is 13 amino acids long. CDR3 amino acids: CASAPGQGHEQYF. The CDR3 coding sequence is TGTGCTAGTGCCCCGGGACAGGGGCACGAGCAGTACTTC.

This clone has only one observation. The chain is built from TRBV4-3 and TRBJ1-4, with unresolved D. This CDR3 is built from 13 residues. From germline, CDR1 is LGHNA and CDR2 YSLEER. V was shortened by 4 bases and J by 8 bases, with 11 bases between the two germline ends. The CDR3 is CASSPVPVEKLFF. The CDR3 region has the DNA TGCGCCAGCAGCCCAGTACCCGTCGAAAAACTGTTTTTT.

This clone has at least ten counts. The CDR3 nucleotides read TGTGCCAGCAGCGTAGTGAGCTCGAGCTCCTACAATGAGCAGTTCTTC. Protein sequence: CASSVVSSSSYNEQFF. The chain has TRBV9 and TRBJ2-1; no clear D. The CDR3 is 16 residues long. CDR1 and CDR2 (germline): SGDLS, YYNGEE. Trimming pared 0 bases from V and 0 bases from J, leaving 10 bases between.

This chain links TRBV6-4 with TRBJ2-2; 10 bases map to TRBD1. The CDR3 consists of 15 residues. V gave up 5 bases and J gave up 4 bases; unmatched junction bases: 4. Germline-derived CDR1 and CDR2 are MRHNA and SNTAGT. The CDR3, as DNA: TGTGCCAGCAGTTTGAGGACAGGGGGCACCGGGGAGCTGTTTTTT. This encodes CASSLRTGGTGELFF.

This clone has only one observation. The chain couples TRBV2 to TRBJ1-2, with D maybe TRBD1 (5 bases). Germline loops: CDR1 SNHLY, CDR2 FYNNEI. The CDR3 is 13 amino acids. Trimming cost V 5 bases and J 8 bases, with 15 bases left between them. The CDR3 nucleotides read TGTGCCAGCAGTCGGGACTTGAAAGGGGGCTACACCTTC. Translating it yields CASSRDLKGGYTF. Drawing the rest from reference TRBV2 and TRBJ1-2, the complete variable domain is EPEVTQTPSHQVTQMGQEVILRCVPISNHLYFYWYRQILGQKVEFLVSFYNNEISEKSEIFDDQFSVERPDGSNFTLKIRSTKLEDSAMYFCASSRDLKGGYTFGSGTRLTVV.

The chain combines TRBV6-5 with TRBJ2-2; 9 nucleotides match TRBD1. After removal of 5 bases from V and 7 bases from J, the junction contained 5 bases not matched to a gene. The CDR3 has 14 amino acids. Germline assignment: CDR1 MNHEY and CDR2 SVGAGI. CDR3 protein: CASSLSTGGGELFF. The CDR3 nucleotides read TGTGCCAGCAGTCTTTCGACAGGGGGCGGGGAGCTGTTTTTT.

CDR3 DNA sequence: TGTGCCAGCAGCAGACAGGTGACCTCCTACGAGCAGTACTTC. Translated: CASSRQVTSYEQYF. The V gene is TRBV3-1 (or the pseudogene TRBV3-2), the J gene TRBJ2-7; perhaps TRBD1 as D (6 bases). This CDR3 has 14 amino acids. CDR1 LGHDT and CDR2 YNNKEL come from the germline V gene (reference sequence). Trimming removed 5 bases at V and 0 bases at J, with 11 bases between.

This clone came up a few times. V is TRBV7-9 and J is TRBJ1-1; D might be TRBD1 (5 bases). Trimming pared 1 base from V and 6 bases from J, leaving 9 bases between. This CDR3 is built from 13 residues. In germline, CDR1 is SEHNR, CDR2 FQNEAQ (reference sequence). Here the CDR3 DNA reads TGTGCCAGCAGCTTAGAAGGGGTGGCTGAAGCTTTCTTT. Its protein product is CASSLEGVAEAFF.

J is TRBJ1-1 and V is TRBV3-1 (or the pseudogene TRBV3-2); D perhaps matches TRBD1 (6 bases). The V end lost 0 bases, the J end lost 3 bases, and 17 bases lay between the germline ends. Germline-derived CDR1 and CDR2 are LGHDT and YNNKEL (reference sequence). The CDR3 covers 17 residues. Written as DNA, the CDR3 is TGTGCCAGCAGCCAAGACCAAAGACAGGAGTCTCACACTGAAGCTTTCTTT. Protein sequence: CASSQDQRQESHTEAFF.

This chain connects TRBV4-1 to TRBJ1-1; a weak D match, TRBD1 (5 bases). V was shortened by 4 bases and J by 0 bases, with 9 bases between the two germline ends. CDR1 is MGHRA and CDR2 is YSYEKL in the germline V gene. The CDR3 is 14 residues long. CDR3 nucleotide sequence: TGCGCCAGCAGCCGCGGGACGATGAACACTGAAGCTTTCTTT. This codes for CASSRGTMNTEAFF.

V is TRBV5-4 and J is TRBJ2-1, with 11 positions matching TRBD2. The germline CDR1 and CDR2 sequences are SGHNT and YYREEE (reference sequence). V lost 2 bases to trimming and J lost 4 bases; unmatched junction nucleotides: 5. The CDR3 spans 16 residues. The CDR3 DNA sequence: TGTGCCAGCAGCTTAGCCTCTAGCGGGGGGTACAATGAGCAGTTCTTC. This sequence encodes CASSLASSGGYNEQFF.

The V and J genes are TRBV4-3 and TRBJ1-1; D is uncertain. CDR1 LGHNA and CDR2 YSLEER come from the germline V gene. This CDR3 contains 15 residues. V lost 0 bases, J lost 0 bases, and 8 bases lay in between. In DNA form, the CDR3 reads TGCGCCAGCAGCCAAGAGGAGGGAATGAACACTGAAGCTTTCTTT. Its translation is CASSQEEGMNTEAFF.

With respect to this clone: The same CDR3 can be traced to other DNA sequences in this sample. The rearrangement links TRBV7-2 to TRBJ2-7; unclear D gene. V lost 4 bases to trimming and J lost 0 bases, with 7 bases between them. Germline CDR1 and CDR2: SGHTA and FQGNSA. The CDR3 runs to 13 residues. The CDR3 coding sequence is TGTGCCAGCAGCTCCCCTAGCTCCTACGAGCAGTACTTC. Translated, it gives CASSSPSSYEQYF.

This chain uses TRBV7-2 with TRBJ1-1; perhaps TRBD1 as D (6 bases). The V end lost 2 bases, the J end lost 11 bases, and 24 bases lay between the germline ends. Germline lookup yields CDR1 SGHTA and CDR2 FQGNSA. The CDR3 is made up of 16 amino acids. The CDR3 loop reads CASSLRRTGGGLMAFF. Written as DNA, the CDR3 is TGTGCCAGCAGCTTACGACGGACGGGAGGGGGGCTAATGGCTTTCTTT. Based on the CDR3 plus reference TRBV7-2 and TRBJ1-1, the full variable domain is GAGVSQSPSNKVTEKGKDVELRCDPISGHTALYWYRQSLGQGLEFLIYFQGNSAPDKSGLPSDRFSAERTGGSVSTLTIQRTQQEDSAVYLCASSLRRTGGGLMAFFGQGTRLTVV.

The V and J genes are TRBV12-3 or TRBV12-4 and TRBJ1-4, with D unclear. Trimming pared 2 bases from V and 2 bases from J, leaving 3 bases between. The CDR3 has 13 residues. The DNA for the CDR3 is TGTGCCAGCAGTTTACGGACTAATGAAAAACTGTTTTTT. Protein: CASSLRTNEKLFF.

The CDR3 sequence: CASSLVGTGTGELFF. The CDR3 DNA sequence: TGTGCCAGCAGCTTAGTGGGGACAGGGACCGGGGAGCTGTTTTTT. The chain uses TRBV7-2 and TRBJ2-2, with 9 nucleotides matching TRBD1. The CDR3 has 15 amino acids. Germline CDR1 is SGHTA and CDR2 is FQGNSA. V lost 1 base to trimming and J lost 5 bases; unmatched junction nucleotides: 2.

This chain joins TRBV5-6 and TRBJ2-1; D unclear. Trimming shortened V by 0 bases and J by 3 bases, and 7 bases separated the two germline ends. Germline V gives CDR1 SGHDT, CDR2 YYEEEE. CDR3 length: 14 amino acids. The CDR3 DNA sequence: TGTGCCAGCAGCTTGGCCGGTCTCTACAATGAGCAGTTCTTC. This encodes CASSLAGLYNEQFF.

The gene calls are TRBV10-3 and TRBJ1-2; D remains unclear. The CDR3 is 13 residues long. Trimming stripped 0 bases from V and 3 bases from J, with 5 bases between. Germline loops: CDR1 ENHRY, CDR2 SYGVKD. The CDR3 DNA reads TGTGCCATCAGTGAGTCCGGGGACTATGGCTACACCTTC. This translates into CAISESGDYGYTF.

The rearrangement links TRBV27 to TRBJ2-3, with a weak D call TRBD2 (6 bases). The germline V gene has CDR1 MNHEY and CDR2 SMNVEV (reference sequence). V lost 6 bases and J 5 bases, leaving 27 bases between the germline ends. CDR3 length equals 18 residues. The CDR3 DNA reads as TGTGCCAGCAGGCACAGATTGGGATTCGGGGACTCTCAAGATACGCAGTATTTT. Protein: CASRHRLGFGDSQDTQYF.

The CDR3: CASSQSSGNTIYF. The CDR3 coding sequence is TGTGCCAGCAGCCAGAGCTCTGGAAACACCATATATTTT. V and J are TRBV3-1 (or the pseudogene TRBV3-2) and TRBJ1-3; D gene uncertain. This CDR3 is built from 13 residues. CDR1 and CDR2 (germline): LGHDT, YNNKEL (reference sequence). V gave up 3 bases and J gave up 0 bases, with 3 bases separating them.

The chain recombines TRBV18 with TRBJ2-3, with TRBD1 identical over 8 bases. V was clipped by 5 bases and J by 3 bases; unmatched bases: 7. The CDR3 spans 15 residues. The germline V gene has CDR1 KGHSH and CDR2 LQKENI. CDR3: CASSAGQGATDTQYF. The CDR3 region has the DNA TGTGCCAGCTCAGCAGGACAGGGTGCAACAGATACGCAGTATTTT.

J is TRBJ2-2 and V is TRBV7-8, with TRBD1 matching over 7 bases. CDR3 length equals 15 residues. Trimming cost V 0 bases and J 4 bases; bases outside gene matches: 2. The germline V gene has CDR1 SGHVS and CDR2 FQNEAQ. CDR3: CASSLAGQITGELFF. The DNA of the CDR3 is TGTGCCAGCAGCTTAGCGGGACAGATCACCGGGGAGCTGTTTTTT.

The chain links TRBV3-1 (or the pseudogene TRBV3-2) to TRBJ1-1, with D perhaps matching TRBD1 (5 bases). V gave up 1 base and J gave up 3 bases, with 6 bases separating them. The CDR3 totals 13 residues. Germline-derived CDR1 and CDR2 are LGHDT and YNNKEL (reference sequence). The DNA for the CDR3 is TGTGCCAGCAGCCAAGCCAGGGACACTGAAGCTTTCTTT. Translated, it gives CASSQARDTEAFF.

The genes are TRBV19 and TRBJ2-7; 7 nucleotides match TRBD1. There are 17 residues in the CDR3. Germline CDR1 is LNHDA and CDR2 is SQIVND (reference sequence). J gave up 2 bases and V 0 bases, and 10 bases lay outside the gene matches. CDR3 loop: CASSIDPGRDRTYEQYF. CDR3 sequence (DNA): TGTGCCAGTAGTATAGATCCGGGCCGGGACAGAACCTACGAGCAGTACTTC.

V gene TRBV11-1 combines with J gene TRBJ2-7; possible D gene TRBD2, 6 bases. V lost 2 bases, J lost 2 bases, and 16 bases lay in between. In germline, CDR1 is SGHAT, CDR2 FQDESV (reference sequence). This CDR3 spans 16 amino acids. In DNA, the CDR3 is TGTGCCAGCAGCTTAACTTCCGGGGGTAGGCCCTACGAGCAGTACTTC. Translating gives CASSLTSGGRPYEQYF.